The entry below describes one T cell receptor beta chain. The data stem from a study of blood T cell repertoires in COVID-19. TCRdb's table, derived via immunoSEQ multiplex PCR, lists solely in-frame clones and lacks some. The data contain 150,000 to 180,000 clones, 80% to 90% of them seen just once; the ten biggest clones take up 15%. Germline lookup yields CDR1 KGHSH and CDR2 LQKENI. This CDR3 comprises 16 residues. J gave up 6 bases and V 2 bases, and 7 bases lay outside the gene matches. Source material: peripheral blood. The clonotype originates from a woman aged 40 to 49 with acute or convalescent COVID-19. This chain joins TRBV18 and TRBJ1-5; the match to TRBD1 covers 10 bases. The DNA for the CDR3 is TGTGCCAGCTCACCAGGGGACAGGGGAATCGTTCAGCCCCAGCATTTT. This sequence encodes CASSPGDRGIVQPQHF.